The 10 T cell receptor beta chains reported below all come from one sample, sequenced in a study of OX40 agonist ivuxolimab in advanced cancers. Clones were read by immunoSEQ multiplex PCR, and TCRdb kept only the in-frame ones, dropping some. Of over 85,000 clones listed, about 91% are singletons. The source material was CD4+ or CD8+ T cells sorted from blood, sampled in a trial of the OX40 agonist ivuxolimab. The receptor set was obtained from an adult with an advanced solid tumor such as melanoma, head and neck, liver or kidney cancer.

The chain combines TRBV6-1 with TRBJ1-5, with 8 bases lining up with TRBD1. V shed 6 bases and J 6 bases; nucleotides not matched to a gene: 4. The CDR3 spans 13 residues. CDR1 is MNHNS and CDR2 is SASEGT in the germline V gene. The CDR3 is CASRDRDIQPQHF. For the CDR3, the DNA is TGTGCCAGCAGGGACAGGGATATTCAGCCCCAGCATTTT.

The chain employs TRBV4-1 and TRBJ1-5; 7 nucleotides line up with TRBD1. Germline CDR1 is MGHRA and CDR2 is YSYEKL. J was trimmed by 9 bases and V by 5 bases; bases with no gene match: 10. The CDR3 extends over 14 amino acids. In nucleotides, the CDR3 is TGCGCCAGCAGCTCCCCGACAGGGAAGGGGCCCCAGCATTTT. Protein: CASSSPTGKGPQHF.

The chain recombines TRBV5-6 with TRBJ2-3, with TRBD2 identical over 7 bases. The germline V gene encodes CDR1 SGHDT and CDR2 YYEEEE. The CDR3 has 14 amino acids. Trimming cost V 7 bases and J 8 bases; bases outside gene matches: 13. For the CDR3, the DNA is TGTGCCAGCGCATGGCGGGACTCGGGAGGTACGCAGTATTTT. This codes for CASAWRDSGGTQYF.

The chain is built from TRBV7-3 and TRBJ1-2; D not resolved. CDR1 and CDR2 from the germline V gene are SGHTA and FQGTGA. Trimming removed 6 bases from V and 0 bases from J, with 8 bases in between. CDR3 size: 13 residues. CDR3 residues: CASSPQANYGYTF. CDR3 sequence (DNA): TGTGCCAGCAGTCCCCAAGCTAACTATGGCTACACCTTC.

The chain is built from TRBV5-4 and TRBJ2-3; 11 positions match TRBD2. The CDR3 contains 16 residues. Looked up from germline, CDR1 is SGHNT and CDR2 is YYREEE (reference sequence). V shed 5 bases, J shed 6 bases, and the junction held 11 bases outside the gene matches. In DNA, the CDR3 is TGTGCCAGCAGTCAACTTAGCGGGAGGGCCTCTGATACGCAGTATTTT. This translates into CASSQLSGRASDTQYF.

Written as DNA, the CDR3 is TGTGCCAGCAGCCAATTTGGGACAGGTACCTACGAGCAGTACTTC. This gives the protein CASSQFGTGTYEQYF. This chain uses TRBV16 with TRBJ2-7; 8 bases are shared with TRBD1. Germline V CDR1 and CDR2: KGHSY, FQNENV. Unmatched junction bases numbered 4, after V lost 1 base and J lost 2 bases. This CDR3 is 15 amino acids long.

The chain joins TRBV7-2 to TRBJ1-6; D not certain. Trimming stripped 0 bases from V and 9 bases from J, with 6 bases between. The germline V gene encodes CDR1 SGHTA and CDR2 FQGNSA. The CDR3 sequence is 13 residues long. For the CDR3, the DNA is TGTGCCAGCAGCTTAGCTGAGGGTTCACCCCTCCACTTT. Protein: CASSLAEGSPLHF.

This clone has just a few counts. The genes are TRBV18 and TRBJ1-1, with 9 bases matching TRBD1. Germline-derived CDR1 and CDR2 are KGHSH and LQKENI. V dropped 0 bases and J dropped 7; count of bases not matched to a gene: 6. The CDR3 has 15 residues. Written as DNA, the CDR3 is TGTGCCAGCTCACCACCCGGGACAGGGTCAGGTGAAGCTTTCTTT. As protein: CASSPPGTGSGEAFF. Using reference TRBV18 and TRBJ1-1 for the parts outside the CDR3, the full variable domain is NAGVMQNPRHLVRRRGQEARLRCSPMKGHSHVYWYRQLPEEGLKFMVYLQKENIIDESGMPKERFSAEFPKEGPSILRIQQVVRGDSAAYFCASSPPGTGSGEAFFGQGTRLTVV.

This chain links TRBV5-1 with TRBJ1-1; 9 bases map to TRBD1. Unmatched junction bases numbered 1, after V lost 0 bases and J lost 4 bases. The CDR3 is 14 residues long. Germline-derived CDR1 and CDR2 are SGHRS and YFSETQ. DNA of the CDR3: TGCGCCAGCAGCTTGGGGGACAGGGTCACTGAAGCTTTCTTT. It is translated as CASSLGDRVTEAFF.

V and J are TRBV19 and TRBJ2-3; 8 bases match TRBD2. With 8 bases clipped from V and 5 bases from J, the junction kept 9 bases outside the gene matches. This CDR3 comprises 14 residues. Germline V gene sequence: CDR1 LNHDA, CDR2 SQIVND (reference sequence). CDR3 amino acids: CASGPGLVRDTQYF. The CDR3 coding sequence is TGTGCCAGTGGACCGGGACTAGTAAGAGATACGCAGTATTTT.